This T cell receptor (beta chain) is from a study of blood T cell repertoires in COVID-19 (dated by TCRdb to about 2020). Regarding the complete study: Samples covering the acute and convalescent phases of COVID-19 were provided by collaborators in the United States, Italy and Spain. The prospective study material was composed of cDNA or gDNA derived from T cells, B-cell-depleted T cells, or PBMCs. Deeply sampled blood TCRbeta repertoires from subjects exposed to, actively infected with, or recovered from COVID-19 were included in the dataset. A freely available public database, intended as a resource for researchers studying the immune response to SARS-CoV-2, is where the repertoires were released. The samples were drawn from the first 160 participants of the ongoing ImmuneRACE study and from over a thousand subjects provided by 6 global collaborators. The sample metadata nearly always contained a de-identified subject ID, COVID-19 status, age in years and sex. Where available, HLA class I and class II types were obtained from metadata supplied by the sample provider rather than from assay-based typing.

This clone has only a few counts. Its antigen is unknown. Base qualities are not recorded, but no much larger clone differs from it by a single base. Each collaborating institution followed its own protocols to collect whole blood in K2EDTA tubes. For TCRbeta analysis, collaborator samples were shipped as frozen whole blood, as isolated PBMCs, or as DNA extracted from either sample type. TCRbeta CDR3 regions were amplified from genomic DNA using the immunoSEQ Assay, a bias-controlled multiplex PCR. The paper's data handling went like this. The number of nucleated cells in each sample was estimated from the amplification of reference gene primers within the assay. Sequence reads were collapsed and filtered to measure the absolute abundance of every unique TCRbeta CDR3 rearrangement. Productive Simpson clonality was computed per sample as the square root of Simpson's diversity index over productive rearrangements. Sourced from immuneACCESS, this table was stored by TCRdb with only in-frame sequences that have V and J called. A share of the clones is absent; for the studies checked, an unresolved V gene accounts for under half, and the remainder has no known explanation. That table gives V, J and clone size, and the DNA gave D and trimming. This sample is represented by approximately 190,000 clones; approximately 90% of them were singletons. The leading ten clones occupy approximately 5.5% of the sample.

What the authors observed across the whole study: The quantity of clinical and demographic metadata differed by source and by participant and was supplied without curation.

The sequence was collected from a man in his forties with active or convalescent COVID-19. The sample comprised peripheral blood.

The CDR3 loop reads CASSPERQGMGYTF. The sequenced DNA is TGTGCCAGCTCACCGGAAAGACAGGGTATGGGCTACACCTTC. The chain is made from TRBV18 and TRBJ1-2, with 7 bases matching TRBD1. Ends trimmed: V by 3 bases, J by 8 bases; bases unmatched to a gene: 9. Looking up the germline V gene yields CDR1 KGHSH and CDR2 LQKENI. The CDR3 covers 14 residues, taking in both the cysteine and the phenylalanine. CDR3 DNA is the only sequence kept; it has 42 bases, read in frame from the first base.